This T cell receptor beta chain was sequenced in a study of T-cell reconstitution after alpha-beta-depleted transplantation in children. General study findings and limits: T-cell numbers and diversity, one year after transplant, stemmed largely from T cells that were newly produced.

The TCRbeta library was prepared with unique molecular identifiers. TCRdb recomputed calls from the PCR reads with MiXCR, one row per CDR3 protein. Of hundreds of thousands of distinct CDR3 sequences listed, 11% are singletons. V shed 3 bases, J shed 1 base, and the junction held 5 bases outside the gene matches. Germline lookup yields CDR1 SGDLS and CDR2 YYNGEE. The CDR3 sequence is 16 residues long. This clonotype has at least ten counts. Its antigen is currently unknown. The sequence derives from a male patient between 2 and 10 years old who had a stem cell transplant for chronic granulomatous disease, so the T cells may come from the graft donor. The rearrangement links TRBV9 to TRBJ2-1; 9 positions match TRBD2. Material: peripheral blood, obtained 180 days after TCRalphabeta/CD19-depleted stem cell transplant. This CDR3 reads CASSGLAGASYNEQFF. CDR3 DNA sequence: TGTGCCAGCAGCGGATTAGCGGGAGCGTCCTACAATGAGCAGTTCTTC.